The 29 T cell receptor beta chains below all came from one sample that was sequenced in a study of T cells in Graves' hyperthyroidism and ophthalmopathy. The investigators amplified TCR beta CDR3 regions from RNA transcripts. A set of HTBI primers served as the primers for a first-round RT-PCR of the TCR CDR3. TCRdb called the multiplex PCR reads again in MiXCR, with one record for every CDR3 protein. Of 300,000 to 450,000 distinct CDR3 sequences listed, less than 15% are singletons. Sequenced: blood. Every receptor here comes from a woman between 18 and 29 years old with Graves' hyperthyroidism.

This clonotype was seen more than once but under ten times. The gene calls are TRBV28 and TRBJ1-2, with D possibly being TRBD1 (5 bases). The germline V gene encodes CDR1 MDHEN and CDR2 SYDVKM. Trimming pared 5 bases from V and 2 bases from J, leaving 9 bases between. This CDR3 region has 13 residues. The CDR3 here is CASSASGNYGYTF. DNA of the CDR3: TGTGCCAGCAGTGCTTCAGGGAACTATGGCTACACCTTC.

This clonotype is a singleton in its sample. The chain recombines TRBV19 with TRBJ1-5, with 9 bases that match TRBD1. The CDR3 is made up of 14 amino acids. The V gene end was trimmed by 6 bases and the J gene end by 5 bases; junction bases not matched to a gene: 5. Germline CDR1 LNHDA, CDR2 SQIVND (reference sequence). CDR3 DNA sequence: TGTGCCAGTAGCGACAGGGGGATACATCAGCCCCAGCATTTT. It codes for CASSDRGIHQPQHF.

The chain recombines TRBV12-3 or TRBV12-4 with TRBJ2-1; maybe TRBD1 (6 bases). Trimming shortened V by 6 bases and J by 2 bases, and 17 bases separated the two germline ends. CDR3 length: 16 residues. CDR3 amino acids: CASRPPGQGPYNEQFF. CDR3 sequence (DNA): TGTGCCAGCAGACCACCGGGGCAGGGGCCCTACAATGAGCAGTTCTTC.

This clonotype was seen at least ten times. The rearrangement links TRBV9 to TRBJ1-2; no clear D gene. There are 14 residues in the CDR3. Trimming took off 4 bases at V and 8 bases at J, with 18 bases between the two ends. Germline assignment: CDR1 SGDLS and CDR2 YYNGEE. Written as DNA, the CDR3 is TGTGCCAGCAGCTCTCCAGCCCCCGAGGGAGGCTACACCTTC. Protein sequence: CASSSPAPEGGYTF.

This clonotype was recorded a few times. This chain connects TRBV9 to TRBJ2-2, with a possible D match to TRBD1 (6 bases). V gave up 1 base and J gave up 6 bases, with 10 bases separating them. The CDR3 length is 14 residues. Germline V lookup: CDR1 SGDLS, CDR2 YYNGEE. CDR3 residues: CASSVRGYPGELFF. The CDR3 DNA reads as TGTGCCAGCAGCGTAAGGGGGTATCCCGGGGAGCTGTTTTTT. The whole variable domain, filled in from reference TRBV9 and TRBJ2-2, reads DSGVTQTPKHLITATGQRVTLRCSPRSGDLSVYWYQQSLDQGLQFLIQYYNGEERAKGNILERFSAQQFPDLHSELNLSSLELGDSALYFCASSVRGYPGELFFGEGSRLTVL.

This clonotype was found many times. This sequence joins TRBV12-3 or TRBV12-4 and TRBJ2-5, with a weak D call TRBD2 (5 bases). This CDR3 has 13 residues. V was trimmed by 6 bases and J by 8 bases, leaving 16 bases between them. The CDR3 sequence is CASSPDSGSTQYF. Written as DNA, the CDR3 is TGTGCCAGCAGCCCCGACTCGGGAAGTACCCAGTACTTC.

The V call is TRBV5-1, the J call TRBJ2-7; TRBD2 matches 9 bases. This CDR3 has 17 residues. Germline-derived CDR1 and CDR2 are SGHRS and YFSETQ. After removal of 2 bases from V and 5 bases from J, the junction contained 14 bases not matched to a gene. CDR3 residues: CASSFLPGLATRNEQYF. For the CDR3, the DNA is TGCGCCAGCAGCTTCTTGCCGGGACTAGCAACTCGGAACGAGCAGTACTTC.

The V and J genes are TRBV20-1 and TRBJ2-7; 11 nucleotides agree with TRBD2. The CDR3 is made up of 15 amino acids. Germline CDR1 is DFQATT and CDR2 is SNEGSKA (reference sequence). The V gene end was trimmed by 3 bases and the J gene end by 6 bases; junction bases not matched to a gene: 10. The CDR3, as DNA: TGCAGTGCTAGGGGCGGACTAGCGGGTAGCGGCGAGCAGTACTTC. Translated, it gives CSARGGLAGSGEQYF.

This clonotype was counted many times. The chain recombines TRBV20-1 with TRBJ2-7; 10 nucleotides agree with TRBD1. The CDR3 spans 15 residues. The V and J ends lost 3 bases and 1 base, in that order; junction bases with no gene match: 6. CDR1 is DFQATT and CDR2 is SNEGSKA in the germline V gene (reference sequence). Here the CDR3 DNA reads TGCAGTGCTAGGACCGGGACAGGGGTTTCCTACGAGCAGTACTTC. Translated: CSARTGTGVSYEQYF.

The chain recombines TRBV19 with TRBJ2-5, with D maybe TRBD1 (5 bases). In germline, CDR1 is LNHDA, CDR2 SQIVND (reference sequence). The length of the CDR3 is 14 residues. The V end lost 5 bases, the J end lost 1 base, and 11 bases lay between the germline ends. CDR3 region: CASSDRSPQETQYF. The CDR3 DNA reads TGTGCCAGTAGTGACAGAAGTCCCCAAGAGACCCAGTACTTC.

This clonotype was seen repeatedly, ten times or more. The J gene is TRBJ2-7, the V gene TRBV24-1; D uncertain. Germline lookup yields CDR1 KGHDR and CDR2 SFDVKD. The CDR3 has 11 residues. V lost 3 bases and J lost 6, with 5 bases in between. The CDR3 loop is CATSDRFEQYF. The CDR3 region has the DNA TGTGCCACCAGTGATCGGTTCGAGCAGTACTTC.

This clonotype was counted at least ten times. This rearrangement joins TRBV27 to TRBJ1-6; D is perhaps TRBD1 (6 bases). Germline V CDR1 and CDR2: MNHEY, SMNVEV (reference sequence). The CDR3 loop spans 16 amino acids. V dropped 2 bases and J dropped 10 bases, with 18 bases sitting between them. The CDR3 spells CASSLPAGGARSPLHF. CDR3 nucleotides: TGTGCCAGCAGTTTACCCGCGGGGGGGGCGCGATCACCCCTCCACTTT.

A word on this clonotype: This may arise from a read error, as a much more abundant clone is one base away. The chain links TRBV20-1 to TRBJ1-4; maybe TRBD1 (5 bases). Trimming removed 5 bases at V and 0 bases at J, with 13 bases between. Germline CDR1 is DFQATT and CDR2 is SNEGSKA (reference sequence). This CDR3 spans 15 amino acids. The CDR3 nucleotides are TGCAGTGCTCCACAGGAGGTAGCAACTAATGAAAAACTGTTTTTT. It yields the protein CSAPQEVATNEKLFF.

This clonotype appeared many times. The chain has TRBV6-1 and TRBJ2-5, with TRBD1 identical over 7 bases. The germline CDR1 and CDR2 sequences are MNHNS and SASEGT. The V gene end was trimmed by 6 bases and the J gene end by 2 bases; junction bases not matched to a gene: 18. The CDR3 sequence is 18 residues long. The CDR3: CASRTPARGRTGQETQYF. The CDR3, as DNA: TGTGCCAGCAGAACACCCGCGAGGGGGCGGACTGGACAAGAGACCCAGTACTTC.

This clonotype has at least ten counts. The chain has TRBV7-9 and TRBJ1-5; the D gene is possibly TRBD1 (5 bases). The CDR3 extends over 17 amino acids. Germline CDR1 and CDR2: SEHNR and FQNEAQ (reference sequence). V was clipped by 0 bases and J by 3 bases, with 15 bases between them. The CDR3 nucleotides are TGTGCCAGCAGCTTAGCGCCTGGGGGTCCCTACAATCAGCCCCAGCATTTT. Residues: CASSLAPGGPYNQPQHF.

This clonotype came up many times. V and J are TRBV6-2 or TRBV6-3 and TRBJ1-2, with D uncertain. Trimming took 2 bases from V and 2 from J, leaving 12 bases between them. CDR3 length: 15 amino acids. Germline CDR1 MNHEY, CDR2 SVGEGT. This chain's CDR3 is CASSYVGRANYGYTF. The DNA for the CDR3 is TGTGCCAGCAGTTACGTTGGGCGCGCAAACTATGGCTACACCTTC.

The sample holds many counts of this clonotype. CDR3 coding DNA: TGCAGTGCTAGAGAGCCTTACTATGGCTACACCTTC. Its translation: CSAREPYYGYTF. This chain joins TRBV20-1 and TRBJ1-2, with no clear D. Trimming took 0 bases from V and 3 from J, leaving 5 bases between them. The CDR3 totals 12 residues. Germline CDR1 DFQATT, CDR2 SNEGSKA (reference sequence).

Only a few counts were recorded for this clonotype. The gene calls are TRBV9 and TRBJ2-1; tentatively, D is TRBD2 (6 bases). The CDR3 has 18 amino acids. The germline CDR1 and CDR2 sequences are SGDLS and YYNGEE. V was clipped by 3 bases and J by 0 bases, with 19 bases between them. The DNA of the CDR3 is TGTGCCAGCAGCGCCGGGACTCGACGACCTAGCTCCTACAATGAGCAGTTCTTC. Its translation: CASSAGTRRPSSYNEQFF.

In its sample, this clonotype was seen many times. CDR3 coding DNA: TGTGCCAGCAGTTTATGGGACAGGGCCACAGATACGCAGTATTTT. As protein: CASSLWDRATDTQYF. The gene calls are TRBV27 and TRBJ2-3; 9 nucleotides align to TRBD1. The CDR3 length is 15 residues. Germline assignment: CDR1 MNHEY and CDR2 SMNVEV (reference sequence). Losses at the gene ends were 1 base for V and 2 bases for J; bases not matched to a gene: 1.

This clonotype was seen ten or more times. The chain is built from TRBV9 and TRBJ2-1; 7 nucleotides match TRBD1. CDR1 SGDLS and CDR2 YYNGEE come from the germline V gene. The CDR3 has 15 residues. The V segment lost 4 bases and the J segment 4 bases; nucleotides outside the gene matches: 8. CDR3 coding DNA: TGTGCCAGCAGCACGGGACAGAACGCATACAATGAGCAGTTCTTC. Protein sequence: CASSTGQNAYNEQFF.

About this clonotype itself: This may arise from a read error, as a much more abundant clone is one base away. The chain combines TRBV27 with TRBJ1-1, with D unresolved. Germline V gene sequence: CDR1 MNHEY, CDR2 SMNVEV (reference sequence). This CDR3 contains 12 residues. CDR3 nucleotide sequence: TGTGCCAGCCAGGACCCGAACACTGAAGCTCTCTTT. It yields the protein CASQDPNTEALF.

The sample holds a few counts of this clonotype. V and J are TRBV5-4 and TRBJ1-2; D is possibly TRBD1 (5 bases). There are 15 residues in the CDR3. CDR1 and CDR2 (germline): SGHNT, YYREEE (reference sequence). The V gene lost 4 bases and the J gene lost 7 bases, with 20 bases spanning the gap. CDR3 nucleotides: TGTGCCAGCAGCCCCTCTCTCCCGGGGGACGGTGGCTACACCTTC. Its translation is CASSPSLPGDGGYTF.

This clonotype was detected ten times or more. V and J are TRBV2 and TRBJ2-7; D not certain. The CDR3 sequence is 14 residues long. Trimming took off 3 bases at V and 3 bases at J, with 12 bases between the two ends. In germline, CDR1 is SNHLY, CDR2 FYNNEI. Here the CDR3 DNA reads TGTGCCAGCAGTGATTGGGCGGCAAACTACGAGCAGTACTTC. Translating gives CASSDWAANYEQYF.

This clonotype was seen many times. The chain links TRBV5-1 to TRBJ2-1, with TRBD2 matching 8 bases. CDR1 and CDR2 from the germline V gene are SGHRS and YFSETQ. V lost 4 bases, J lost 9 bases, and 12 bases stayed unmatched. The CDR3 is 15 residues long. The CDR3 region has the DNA TGCGCCAGCAGCAAGAGCGGGGGCCTGGGGAGTGAGCAGTTCTTC. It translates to CASSKSGGLGSEQFF.

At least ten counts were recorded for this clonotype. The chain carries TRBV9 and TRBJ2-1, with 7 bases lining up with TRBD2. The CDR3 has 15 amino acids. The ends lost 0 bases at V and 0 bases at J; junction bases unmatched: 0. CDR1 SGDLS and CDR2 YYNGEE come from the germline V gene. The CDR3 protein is CASSVAGGSYNEQFF. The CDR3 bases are TGTGCCAGCAGCGTAGCGGGAGGCTCCTACAATGAGCAGTTCTTC.

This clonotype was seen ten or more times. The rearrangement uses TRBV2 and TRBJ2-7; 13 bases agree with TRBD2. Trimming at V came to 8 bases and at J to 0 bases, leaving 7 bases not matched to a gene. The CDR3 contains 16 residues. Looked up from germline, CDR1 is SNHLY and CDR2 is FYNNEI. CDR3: CASLGLAGVSSYEQYF. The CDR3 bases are TGTGCCAGCTTAGGACTAGCGGGGGTCTCCTCCTACGAGCAGTACTTC. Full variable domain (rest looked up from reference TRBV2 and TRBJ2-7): EPEVTQTPSHQVTQMGQEVILRCVPISNHLYFYWYRQILGQKVEFLVSFYNNEISEKSEIFDDQFSVERPDGSNFTLKIRSTKLEDSAMYFCASLGLAGVSSYEQYFGPGTRLTVT.

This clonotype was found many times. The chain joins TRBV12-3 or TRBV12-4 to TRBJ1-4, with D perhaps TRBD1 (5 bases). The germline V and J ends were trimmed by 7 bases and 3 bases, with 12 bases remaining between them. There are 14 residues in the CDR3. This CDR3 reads CASTLGDANEKLFF. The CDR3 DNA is TGTGCCAGCACTTTGGGGGATGCTAATGAAAAACTGTTTTTT.

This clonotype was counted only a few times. CDR3 DNA: TGTGCCAGTAGTATGGAGCAGGGGGCTGAGCAGTTCTTC. Protein sequence: CASSMEQGAEQFF. V is TRBV19 and J is TRBJ2-1; 8 bases map to TRBD1. Germline CDR1 reads LNHDA; CDR2 reads SQIVND (reference sequence). After removal of 3 bases from V and 9 bases from J, the junction contained 4 bases not matched to a gene. The CDR3 is 13 amino acids.

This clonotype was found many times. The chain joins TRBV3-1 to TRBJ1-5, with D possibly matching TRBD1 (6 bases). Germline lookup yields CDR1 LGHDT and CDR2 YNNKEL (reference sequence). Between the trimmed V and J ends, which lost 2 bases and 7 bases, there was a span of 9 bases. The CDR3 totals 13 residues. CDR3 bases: TGTGCCAGCAGCCAAAGGGGGGGACAGCCCCAGCATTTT. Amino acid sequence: CASSQRGGQPQHF.